This TCR beta chain comes out of a study of T cells in Graves' hyperthyroidism and ophthalmopathy. The CDR3 regions of TCR beta were amplified from RNA transcripts. HTBI primers were employed in a first-round RT-PCR of the TCR CDR3. One entry per CDR3 protein, called by TCRdb with MiXCR from the multiplex PCR reads. Of about 600,000 distinct CDR3 sequences listed, 14% are singletons. After removal of 4 bases from V and 6 bases from J, the junction contained 10 bases not matched to a gene. The CDR3 loop spans 16 amino acids. Looked up from germline, CDR1 is LNHDA and CDR2 is SQIVND (reference sequence). This clonotype was seen many times. Its matching antigen is unknown. Duration under 3 months, a NOSPECS grade of at least 4, and a Clinical Activity Score of at least 3 characterized the ophthalmopathy patients. Patients with uncontrolled infections, other autoimmune diseases, pregnancy or lactation were excluded. PBMCs were sourced from approximately 9.3 ml fresh peripheral blood.

Study observations and caveats: Clonotypes that were expanded in thyroid above 0.001 mostly appeared in blood too.

Sequencing was done on a sample of blood. This clonotype was sampled from a woman between 45 and 65 years old with Graves' ophthalmopathy. The chain combines TRBV19 with TRBJ1-5; TRBD1 matches at 9 bases. The CDR3 here is CASSRTGTGKGQPQHF. CDR3 in DNA: TGTGCCAGTAGTAGAACCGGGACAGGGAAAGGTCAGCCCCAGCATTTT.